This T cell receptor (beta chain) was captured by sequencing in a study of control samples from healthy donors and cancer patients. The germline gives CDR1 MGHRA, CDR2 YSYEKL. The V gene end was trimmed by 8 bases and the J gene end by 1 base; junction bases not matched to a gene: 9. There are 15 residues in the CDR3. Profiling relied on immunoSEQ multiplex PCR, and the TCRdb table lists in-frame clones only, not all of them. This sample has 100,000 to 150,000 clones, with over 80% found just once. Sequenced input: PBMCs. V is TRBV4-1 and J is TRBJ1-2; 8 nucleotides align to TRBD1. The sequence derives from a man aged 80 or over with head and neck cancer. CDR3 in DNA: TGCGCCAGCCACCTAGGGACAGGACTTAACTATGGCTACACCTTC. Translation: CASHLGTGLNYGYTF.